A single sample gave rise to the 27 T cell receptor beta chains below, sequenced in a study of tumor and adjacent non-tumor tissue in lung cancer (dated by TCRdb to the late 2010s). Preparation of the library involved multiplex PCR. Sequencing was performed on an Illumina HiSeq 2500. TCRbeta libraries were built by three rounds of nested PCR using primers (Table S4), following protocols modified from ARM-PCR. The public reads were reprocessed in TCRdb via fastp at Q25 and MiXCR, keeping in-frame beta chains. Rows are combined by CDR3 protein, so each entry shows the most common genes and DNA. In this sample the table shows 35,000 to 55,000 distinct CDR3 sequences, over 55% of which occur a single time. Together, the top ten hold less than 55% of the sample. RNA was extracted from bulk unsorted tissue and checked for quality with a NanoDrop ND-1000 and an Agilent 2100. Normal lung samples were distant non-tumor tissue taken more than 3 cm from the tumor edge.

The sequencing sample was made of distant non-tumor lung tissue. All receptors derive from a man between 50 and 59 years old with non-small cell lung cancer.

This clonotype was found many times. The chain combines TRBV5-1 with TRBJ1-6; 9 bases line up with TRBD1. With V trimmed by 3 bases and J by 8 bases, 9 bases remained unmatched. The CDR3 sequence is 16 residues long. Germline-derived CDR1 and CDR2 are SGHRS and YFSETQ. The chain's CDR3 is CASSSGTGRSDSPLHF. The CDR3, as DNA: TGCGCCAGCAGCTCCGGGACAGGGAGAAGTGATTCACCCCTCCACTTT.

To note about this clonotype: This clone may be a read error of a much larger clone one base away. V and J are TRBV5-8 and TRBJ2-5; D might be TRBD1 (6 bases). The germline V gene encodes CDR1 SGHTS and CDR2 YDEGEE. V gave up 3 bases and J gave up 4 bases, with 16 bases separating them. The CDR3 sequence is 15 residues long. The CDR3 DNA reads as TGTGCCAGCAGCTCCTATCACAGGGTTCGAGAGACCCAGTACTTC. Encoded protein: CASSSYHRVRETQYF. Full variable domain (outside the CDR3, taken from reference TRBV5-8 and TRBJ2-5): EAGVTQSPTHLIKTRGQQATLRCSPISGHTSVYWYQQALGLGLQFLLWYDEGEERNRGNFPPRFSGRQFPNYSSELNVNALELEDSALYLCASSSYHRVRETQYFGPGTRLLVL.

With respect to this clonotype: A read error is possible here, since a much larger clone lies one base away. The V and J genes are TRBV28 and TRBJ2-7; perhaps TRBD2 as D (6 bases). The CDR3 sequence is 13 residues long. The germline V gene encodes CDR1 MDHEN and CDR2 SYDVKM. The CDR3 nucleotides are TGTGCCAGCACCCGGGACTTCTCCTACGAGCGGTACTTC. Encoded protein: CASTRDFSYERYF.

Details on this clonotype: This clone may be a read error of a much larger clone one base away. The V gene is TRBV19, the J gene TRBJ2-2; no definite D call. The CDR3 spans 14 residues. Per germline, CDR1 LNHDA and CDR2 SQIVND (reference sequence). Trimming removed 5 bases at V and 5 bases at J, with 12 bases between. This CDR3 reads CASSVQPKTGELFF. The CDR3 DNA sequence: TGTGCCAGTAGTGTACAGCCCAAAACCGGGGAGCTGTTTTTT.

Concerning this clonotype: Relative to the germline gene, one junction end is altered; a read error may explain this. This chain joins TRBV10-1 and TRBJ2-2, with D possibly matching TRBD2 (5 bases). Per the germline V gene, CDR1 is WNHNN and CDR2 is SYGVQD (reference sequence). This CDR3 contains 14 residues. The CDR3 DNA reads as TGCACCAGCACTGGAGGAGTGAACACCGGGGAGCTATTTTTT. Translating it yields CTSTGGVNTGELFF.

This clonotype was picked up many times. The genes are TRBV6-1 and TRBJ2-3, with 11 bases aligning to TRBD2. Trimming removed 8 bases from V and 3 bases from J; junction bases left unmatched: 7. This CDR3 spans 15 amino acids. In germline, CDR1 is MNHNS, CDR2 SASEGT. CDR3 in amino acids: CASDPGLAVTDTQYF. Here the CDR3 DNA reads TGTGCCAGCGACCCGGGACTAGCGGTAACAGATACGCAGTATTTT.

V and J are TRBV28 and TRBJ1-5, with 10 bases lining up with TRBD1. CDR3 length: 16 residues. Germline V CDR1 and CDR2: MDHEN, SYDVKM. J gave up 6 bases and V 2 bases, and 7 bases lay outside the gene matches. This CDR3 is CASSLPEDRGGQPQHF. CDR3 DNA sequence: TGTGCCAGCAGTTTACCCGAGGACAGGGGGGGTCAGCCCCAGCATTTT.

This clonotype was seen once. CDR3 in DNA: TGTGCCAGCAGCGTAGATCTCTCCGGAAACACCATATATTTT. Protein sequence: CASSVDLSGNTIYF. The rearrangement uses TRBV9 and TRBJ1-3; D call uncertain. The CDR3 consists of 14 residues. Germline assignment: CDR1 SGDLS and CDR2 YYNGEE. V was clipped by 0 bases and J by 4 bases, with 8 bases between them. Using reference TRBV9 and TRBJ1-3 for the parts outside the CDR3, the full variable domain is DSGVTQTPKHLITATGQRVTLRCSPRSGDLSVYWYQQSLDQGLQFLIQYYNGEERAKGNILERFSAQQFPDLHSELNLSSLELGDSALYFCASSVDLSGNTIYFGEGSWLTVV.

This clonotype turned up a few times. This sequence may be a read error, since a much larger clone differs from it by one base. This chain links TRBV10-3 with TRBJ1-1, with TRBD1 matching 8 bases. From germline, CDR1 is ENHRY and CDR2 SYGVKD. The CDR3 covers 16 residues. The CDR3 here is CAVSELQGGSNTEAFF. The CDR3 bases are TGTGCCGTCAGTGAGTTACAGGGGGGGTCGAACACTGAAGCTTTCTTT.

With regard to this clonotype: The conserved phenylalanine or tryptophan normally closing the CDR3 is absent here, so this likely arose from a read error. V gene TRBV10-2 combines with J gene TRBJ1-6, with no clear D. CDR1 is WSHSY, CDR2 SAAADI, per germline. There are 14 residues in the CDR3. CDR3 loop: CASTLMGYNSPLHY. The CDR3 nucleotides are TGTGCCAGCACCCTCATGGGCTATAATTCACCCCTCCACTAT.

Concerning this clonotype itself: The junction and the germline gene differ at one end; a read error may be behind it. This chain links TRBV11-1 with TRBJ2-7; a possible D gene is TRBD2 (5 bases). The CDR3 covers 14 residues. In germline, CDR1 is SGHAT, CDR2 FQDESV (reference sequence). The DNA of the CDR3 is TGTGCCACCAGCTCACCGGCGGGCAGAGGCGAGCAGTACTTC. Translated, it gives CATSSPAGRGEQYF.

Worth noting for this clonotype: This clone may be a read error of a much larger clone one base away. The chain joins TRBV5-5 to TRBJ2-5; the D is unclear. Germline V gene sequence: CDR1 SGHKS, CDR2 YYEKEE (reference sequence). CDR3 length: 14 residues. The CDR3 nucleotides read TGTGCCAGCAGCGTTGAATGGGCCCAAGGGACCCAGTACTTC. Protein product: CASSVEWAQGTQYF.

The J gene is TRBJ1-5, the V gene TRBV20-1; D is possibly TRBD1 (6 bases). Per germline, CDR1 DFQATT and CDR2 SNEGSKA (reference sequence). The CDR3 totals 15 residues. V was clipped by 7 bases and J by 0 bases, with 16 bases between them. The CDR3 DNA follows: TGCAGTGTTAGCCCCGGACAGATTAGCAATCAGCCCCAGCATTTT. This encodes CSVSPGQISNQPQHF.

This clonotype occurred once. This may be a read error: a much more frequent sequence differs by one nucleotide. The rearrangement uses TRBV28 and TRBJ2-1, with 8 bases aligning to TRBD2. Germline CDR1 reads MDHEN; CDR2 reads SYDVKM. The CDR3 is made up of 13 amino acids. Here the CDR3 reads CASKTGGMPEQSF. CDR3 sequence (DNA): TGTGCCAGCAAAACGGGGGGGATGCCTGAGCAGTCCTTC.

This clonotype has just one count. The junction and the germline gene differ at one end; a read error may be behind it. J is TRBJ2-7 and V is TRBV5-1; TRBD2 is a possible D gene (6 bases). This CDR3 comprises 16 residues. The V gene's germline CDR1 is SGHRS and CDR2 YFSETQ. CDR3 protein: CATSLHPSVRANEQYF. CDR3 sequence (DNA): TGCGCCACCAGCTTACACCCTAGCGTGAGGGCCAACGAGCAGTACTTC.

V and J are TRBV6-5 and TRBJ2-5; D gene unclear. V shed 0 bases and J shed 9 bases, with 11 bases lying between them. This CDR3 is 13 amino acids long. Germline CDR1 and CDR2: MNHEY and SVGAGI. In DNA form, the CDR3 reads TGTGCCAGCAGTTACTCTCGGAGAGGATCCCAGTACTTC. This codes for CASSYSRRGSQYF.

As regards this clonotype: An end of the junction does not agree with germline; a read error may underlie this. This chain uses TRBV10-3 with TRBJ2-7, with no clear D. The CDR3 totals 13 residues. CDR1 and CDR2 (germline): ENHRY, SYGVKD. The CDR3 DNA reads TGTGCCGTCAGTGAGCCCCCTTGGGATGAGCAGTACTTC. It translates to CAVSEPPWDEQYF.

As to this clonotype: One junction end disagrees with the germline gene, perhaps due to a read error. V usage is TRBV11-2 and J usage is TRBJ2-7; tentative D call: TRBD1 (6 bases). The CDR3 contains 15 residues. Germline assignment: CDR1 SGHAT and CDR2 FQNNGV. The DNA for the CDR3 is TGTGCGAGCAGGTCCACAGGGTCTGGCGCCTACGAGCAGTACTTT. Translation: CASRSTGSGAYEQYF.

The chain's CDR3 is CASSQERLAGVDTGELFF. DNA for the CDR3: TGTGCCAGCAGCCAAGAGAGACTAGCGGGGGTGGACACCGGGGAGCTGTTTTTT. This chain links TRBV4-2 with TRBJ2-2; 12 bases are a match to TRBD2. Trimming took 0 bases from V and 3 from J; bases not matched to a gene: 5. Germline V gives CDR1 LGHNA, CDR2 YNFKEQ. The CDR3 spans 18 residues.

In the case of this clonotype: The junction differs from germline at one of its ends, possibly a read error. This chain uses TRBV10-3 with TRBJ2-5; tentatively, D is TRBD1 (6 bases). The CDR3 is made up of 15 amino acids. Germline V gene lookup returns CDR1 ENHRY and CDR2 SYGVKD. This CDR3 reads CAISESNGGQENQYF. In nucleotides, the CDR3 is TGTGCCATCAGTGAGTCGAATGGGGGACAAGAGAACCAGTACTTC.

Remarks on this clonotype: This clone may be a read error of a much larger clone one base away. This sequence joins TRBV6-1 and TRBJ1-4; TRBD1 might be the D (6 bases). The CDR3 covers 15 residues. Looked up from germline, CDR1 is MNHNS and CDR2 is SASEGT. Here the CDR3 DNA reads TGTGCCAGCAGTAATGGACAGAGCAGTAATGAAAAACTGCTTTTT. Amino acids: CASSNGQSSNEKLLF.

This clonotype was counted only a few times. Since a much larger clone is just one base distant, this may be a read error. DNA for the CDR3: TGCAGCGTTGACCTCCGTGGAACCACCGGGGAGCTGTTTTTT. Translation: CSVDLRGTTGELFF. This rearrangement joins TRBV29-1 to TRBJ2-2; the D is unclear. V was cut by 3 bases and J by 4 bases, with 12 bases left in between. CDR1 is SQVTM, CDR2 ANQGSEA, per germline. The CDR3 has 14 amino acids.

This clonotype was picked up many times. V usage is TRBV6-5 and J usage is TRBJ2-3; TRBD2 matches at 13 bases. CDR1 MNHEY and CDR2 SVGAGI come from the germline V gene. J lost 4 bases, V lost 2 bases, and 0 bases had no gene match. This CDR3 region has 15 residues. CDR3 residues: CASSYTSGGADTQYF. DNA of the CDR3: TGTGCCAGCAGTTACACTAGCGGGGGGGCAGATACGCAGTATTTT.

CDR3 loop: CASTDRRHRNEQFF. CDR3 nucleotides: TGTGCCAGCACAGACAGGAGGCACAGGAATGAGCAGTTCTTC. The chain links TRBV28 to TRBJ2-1; possibly TRBD1 for D (6 bases). The V gene lost 7 bases and the J gene lost 7 bases, with 17 bases spanning the gap. Germline V lookup: CDR1 MDHEN, CDR2 SYDVKM. The length of the CDR3 is 14 residues.

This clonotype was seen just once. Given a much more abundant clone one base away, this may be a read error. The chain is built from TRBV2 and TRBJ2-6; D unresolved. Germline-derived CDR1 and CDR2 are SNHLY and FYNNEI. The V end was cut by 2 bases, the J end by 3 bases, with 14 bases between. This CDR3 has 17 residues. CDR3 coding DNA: TGTGCCAGCAGTGAACCGACCGCGGCGGTTGGGGCCAACGTCCTGACTTTC. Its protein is CASSEPTAAVGANVLTF.

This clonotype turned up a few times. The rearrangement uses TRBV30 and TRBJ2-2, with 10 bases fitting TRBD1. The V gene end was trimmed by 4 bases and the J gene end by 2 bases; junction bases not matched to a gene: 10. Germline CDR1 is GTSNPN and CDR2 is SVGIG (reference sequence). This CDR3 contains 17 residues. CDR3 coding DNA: TGTGCCTGGACCCCCCGGACAGGGGGAACCAACACCGGGGAGCTGTTTTTT. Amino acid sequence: CAWTPRTGGTNTGELFF.

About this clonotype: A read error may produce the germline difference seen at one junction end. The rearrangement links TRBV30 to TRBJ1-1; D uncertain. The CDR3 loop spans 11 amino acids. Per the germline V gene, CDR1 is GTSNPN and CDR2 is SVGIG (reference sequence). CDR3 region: CGWSRAAEAFF. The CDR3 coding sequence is TGTGGCTGGAGTAGGGCAGCTGAAGCTTTCTTT.